The present T cell receptor beta chain was sequenced within a study of blood T cells in healthy people across ages. Combining a sample-barcoded 5' primer with a J-beta primer mix, a second PCR ran for roughly 7 to 11 cycles. TCRdb redid the calling of the 5' RACE reads with MiXCR, one entry per CDR3 protein. The sample has 1 million or so distinct CDR3 sequences, 35% to 50% seen once. The CDR3 spans 15 residues. V was cut by 4 bases and J by 5 bases, with 15 bases left in between. Looked up from germline, CDR1 is PRHDT and CDR2 is FYEKMQ (reference sequence). The sample was blood. This receptor was taken from a woman between 55 and 75 years old in good health. V usage is TRBV13 and J usage is TRBJ2-1, with a weak D call TRBD2 (6 bases). Here the CDR3 DNA reads TGTGCCAGCAGCTCAACCGCGACTAGGCACAATGAGCAGTTCTTC. Protein product: CASSSTATRHNEQFF.